This TCR beta chain was sequenced during a study of control samples from healthy donors and cancer patients. The CDR3 has 15 residues. Germline assignment: CDR1 SGHRS and CDR2 YFSETQ. With 2 bases clipped from V and 3 bases from J, the junction kept 5 bases outside the gene matches. The data were produced by immunoSEQ multiplex PCR, yet TCRdb's version contains in-frame clones alone and is incomplete. The repertoire holds over 100,000 clones, with 92% as singletons. The gene calls are TRBV5-1 and TRBJ2-7; the match to TRBD1 covers 10 bases. The material sequenced was blood. The receptor was derived from a woman aged 18 to 35 in good health. CDR3: CASSLRQGANYEQYF. In DNA form, the CDR3 reads TGCGCCAGCAGCTTACGACAGGGGGCAAACTACGAGCAGTACTTC.